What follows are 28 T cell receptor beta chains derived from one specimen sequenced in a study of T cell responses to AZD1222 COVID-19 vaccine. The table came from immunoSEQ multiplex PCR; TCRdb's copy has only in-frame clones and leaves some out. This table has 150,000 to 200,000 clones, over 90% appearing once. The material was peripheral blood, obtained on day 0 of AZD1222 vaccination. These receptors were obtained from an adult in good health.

CDR3 DNA sequence: TGTGCCAGTAGTATGAGAGCAGCTGAAGCTTTCTTT. Amino acids: CASSMRAAEAFF. The chain carries TRBV19 and TRBJ1-1; unclear D gene. V lost 3 bases and J lost 6, with 8 bases in between. The CDR3 is made up of 12 amino acids. The germline V gene has CDR1 LNHDA and CDR2 SQIVND (reference sequence).

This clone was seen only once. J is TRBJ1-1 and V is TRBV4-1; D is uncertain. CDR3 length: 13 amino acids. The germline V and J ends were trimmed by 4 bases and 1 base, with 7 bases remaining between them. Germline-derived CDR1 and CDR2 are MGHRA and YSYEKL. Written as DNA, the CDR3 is TGCGCCAGCAGCCCCCTGGCGAACACTGAAGCTTTCTTT. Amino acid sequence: CASSPLANTEAFF.

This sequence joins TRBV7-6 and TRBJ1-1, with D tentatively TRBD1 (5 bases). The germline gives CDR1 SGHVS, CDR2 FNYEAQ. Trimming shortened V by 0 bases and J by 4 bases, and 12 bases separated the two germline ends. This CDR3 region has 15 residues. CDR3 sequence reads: CASSLAPAGITEAFF. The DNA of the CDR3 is TGTGCCAGCAGCTTAGCCCCTGCAGGGATCACTGAAGCTTTCTTT. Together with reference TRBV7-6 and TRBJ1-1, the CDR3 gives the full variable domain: GAGVSQSPRYKVTKRGQDVALRCDPISGHVSLYWYRQALGQGPEFLTYFNYEAQQDKSGLPNDRFSAERPEGSISTLTIQRTEQRDSAMYRCASSLAPAGITEAFFGQGTRLTVV.

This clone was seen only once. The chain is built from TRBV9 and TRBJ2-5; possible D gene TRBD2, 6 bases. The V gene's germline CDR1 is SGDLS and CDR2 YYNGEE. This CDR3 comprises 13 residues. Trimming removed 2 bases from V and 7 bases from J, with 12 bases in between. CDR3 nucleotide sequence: TGTGCCAGCAGCGTTCCGGGACTCGGGACCCAGTACTTC. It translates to CASSVPGLGTQYF.

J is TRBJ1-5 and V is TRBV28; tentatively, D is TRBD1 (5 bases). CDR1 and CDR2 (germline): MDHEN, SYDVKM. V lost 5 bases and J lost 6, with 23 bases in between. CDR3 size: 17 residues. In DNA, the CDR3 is TGTGCCAGCAGTCCGACCTGGGGAACAGGTGCTAGTCAGCCCCAGCATTTT. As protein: CASSPTWGTGASQPQHF.

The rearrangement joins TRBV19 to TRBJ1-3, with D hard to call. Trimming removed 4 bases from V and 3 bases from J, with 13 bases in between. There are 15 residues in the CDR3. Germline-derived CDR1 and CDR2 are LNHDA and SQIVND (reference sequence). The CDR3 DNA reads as TGTGCCAGTAGTAACCCATCGGGTCGTGGAAACACCATATATTTT. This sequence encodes CASSNPSGRGNTIYF.

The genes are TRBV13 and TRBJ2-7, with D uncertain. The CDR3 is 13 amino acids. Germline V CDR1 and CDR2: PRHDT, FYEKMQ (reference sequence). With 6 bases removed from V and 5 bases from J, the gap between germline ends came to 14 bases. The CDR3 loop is CASSLLGKDEQYF. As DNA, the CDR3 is TGTGCCAGCAGTTTATTAGGGAAGGACGAGCAGTACTTC.

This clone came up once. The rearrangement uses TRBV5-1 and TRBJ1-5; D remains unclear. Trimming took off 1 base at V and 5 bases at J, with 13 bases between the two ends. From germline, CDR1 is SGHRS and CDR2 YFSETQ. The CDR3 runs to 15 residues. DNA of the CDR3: TGCGCCAGCAGCTTGTCCCCGTTTGGCGATCAGCCCCAGCATTTT. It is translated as CASSLSPFGDQPQHF.

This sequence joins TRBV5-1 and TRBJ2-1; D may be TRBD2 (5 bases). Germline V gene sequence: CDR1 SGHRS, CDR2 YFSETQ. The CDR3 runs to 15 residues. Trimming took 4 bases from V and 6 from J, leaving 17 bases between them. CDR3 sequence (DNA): TGCGCCAGCAGCCCCCCGGGGAACTGGGGCAATGAGCAGTTCTTC. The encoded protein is CASSPPGNWGNEQFF.

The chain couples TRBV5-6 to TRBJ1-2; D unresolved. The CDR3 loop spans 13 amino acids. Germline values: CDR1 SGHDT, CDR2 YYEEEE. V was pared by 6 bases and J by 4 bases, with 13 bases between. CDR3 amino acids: CASTGWVVYGYTF. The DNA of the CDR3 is TGTGCCAGCACCGGCTGGGTGGTCTATGGCTACACCTTC.

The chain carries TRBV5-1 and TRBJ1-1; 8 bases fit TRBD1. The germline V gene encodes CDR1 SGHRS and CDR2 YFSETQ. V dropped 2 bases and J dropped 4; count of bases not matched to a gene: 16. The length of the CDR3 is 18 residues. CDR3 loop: CASSFPRDLTGVSTEAFF. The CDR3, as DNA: TGCGCCAGCAGCTTCCCCAGAGACCTGACAGGGGTGAGCACTGAAGCTTTCTTT.

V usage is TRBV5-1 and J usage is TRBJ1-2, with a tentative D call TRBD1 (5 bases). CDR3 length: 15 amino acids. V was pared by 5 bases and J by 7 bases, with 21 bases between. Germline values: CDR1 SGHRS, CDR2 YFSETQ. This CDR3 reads CASRIPGLDLFGYTF. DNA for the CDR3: TGCGCCAGCAGAATCCCAGGGCTTGACCTATTTGGCTACACCTTC.

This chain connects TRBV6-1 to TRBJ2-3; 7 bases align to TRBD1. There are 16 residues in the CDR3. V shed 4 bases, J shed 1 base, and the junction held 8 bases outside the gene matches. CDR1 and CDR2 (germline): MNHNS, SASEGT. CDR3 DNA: TGTGCCAGCAGTGGGACAGGAGGCGGTGGCACAGATACGCAGTATTTT. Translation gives CASSGTGGGGTDTQYF.

The CDR3 nucleotides are TGTGCCAGCAGGGACACACTTAATGAAAAACTGTTTTTT. It is translated as CASRDTLNEKLFF. The rearrangement joins TRBV6-5 to TRBJ1-4, with D possibly TRBD1 on 5 matching bases. Germline V gene sequence: CDR1 MNHEY, CDR2 SVGAGI. The CDR3 covers 13 residues. Trimming cost V 6 bases and J 4 bases, with 9 bases left between them.

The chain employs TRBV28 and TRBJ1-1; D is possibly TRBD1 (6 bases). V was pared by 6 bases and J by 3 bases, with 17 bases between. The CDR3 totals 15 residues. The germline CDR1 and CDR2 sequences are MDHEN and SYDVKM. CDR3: CASSQTQGSDTEAFF. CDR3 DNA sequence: TGTGCCAGCAGCCAGACACAGGGTTCAGACACTGAAGCTTTCTTT.

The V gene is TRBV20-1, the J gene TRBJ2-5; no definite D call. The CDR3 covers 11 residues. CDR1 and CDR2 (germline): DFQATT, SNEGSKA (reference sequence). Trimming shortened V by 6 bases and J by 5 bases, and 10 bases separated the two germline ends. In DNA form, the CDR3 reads TGCAGTGCCCCTTCCTGGGAGACCCAGTACTTC. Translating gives CSAPSWETQYF.

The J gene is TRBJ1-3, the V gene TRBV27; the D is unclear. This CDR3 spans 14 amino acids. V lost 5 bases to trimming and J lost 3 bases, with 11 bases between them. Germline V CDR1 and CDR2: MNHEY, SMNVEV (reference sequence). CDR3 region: CASSLGPNGNTIYF. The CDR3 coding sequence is TGTGCCAGCAGTCTAGGCCCTAATGGAAACACCATATATTTT.

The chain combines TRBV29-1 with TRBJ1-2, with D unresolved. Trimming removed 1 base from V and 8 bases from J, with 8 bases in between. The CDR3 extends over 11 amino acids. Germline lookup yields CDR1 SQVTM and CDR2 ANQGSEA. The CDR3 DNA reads TGCAGCGTTGAAGTCCGGCCCGGCTACACCTTC. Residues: CSVEVRPGYTF.

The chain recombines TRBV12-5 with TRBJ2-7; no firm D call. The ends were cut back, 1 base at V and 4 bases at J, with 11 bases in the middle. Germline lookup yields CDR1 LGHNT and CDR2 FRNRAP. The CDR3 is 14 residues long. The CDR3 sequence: CASGLGFVPYEQYF. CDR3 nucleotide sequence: TGTGCTAGTGGTTTGGGTTTTGTCCCATACGAGCAGTACTTC.

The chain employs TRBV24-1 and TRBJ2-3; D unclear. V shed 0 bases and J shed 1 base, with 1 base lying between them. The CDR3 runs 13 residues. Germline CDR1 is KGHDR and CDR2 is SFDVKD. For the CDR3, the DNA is TGTGCCACCAGTGATTTGGGCACAGATACGCAGTATTTT. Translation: CATSDLGTDTQYF.

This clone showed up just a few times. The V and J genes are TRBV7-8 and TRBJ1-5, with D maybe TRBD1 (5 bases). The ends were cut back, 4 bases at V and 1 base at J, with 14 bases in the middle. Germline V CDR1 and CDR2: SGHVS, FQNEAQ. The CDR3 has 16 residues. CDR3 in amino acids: CASSSPTRASNQPQHF. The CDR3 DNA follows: TGTGCCAGCAGCTCCCCGACCAGGGCAAGCAATCAGCCCCAGCATTTT.

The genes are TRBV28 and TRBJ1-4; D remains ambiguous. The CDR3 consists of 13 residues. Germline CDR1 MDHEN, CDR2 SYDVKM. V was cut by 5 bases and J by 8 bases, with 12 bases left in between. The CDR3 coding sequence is TGTGCCAGCAGTCTAAAGAGGAGAGAAAAACTGTTTTTT. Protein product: CASSLKRREKLFF.

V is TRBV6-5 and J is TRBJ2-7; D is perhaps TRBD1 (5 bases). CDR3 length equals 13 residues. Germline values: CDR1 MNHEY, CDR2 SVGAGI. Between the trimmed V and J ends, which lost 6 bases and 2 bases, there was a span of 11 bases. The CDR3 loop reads CASRTRAPYEQYF. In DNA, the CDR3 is TGTGCCAGCAGAACCAGGGCCCCCTACGAGCAGTACTTC.

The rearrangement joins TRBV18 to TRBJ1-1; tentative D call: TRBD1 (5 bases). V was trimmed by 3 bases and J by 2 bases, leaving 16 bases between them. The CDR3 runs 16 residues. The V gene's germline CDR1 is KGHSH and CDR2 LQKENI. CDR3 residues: CASSPRQGGPNTEAFF. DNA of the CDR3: TGTGCCAGCTCACCTAGGCAGGGTGGACCCAACACTGAAGCTTTCTTT.

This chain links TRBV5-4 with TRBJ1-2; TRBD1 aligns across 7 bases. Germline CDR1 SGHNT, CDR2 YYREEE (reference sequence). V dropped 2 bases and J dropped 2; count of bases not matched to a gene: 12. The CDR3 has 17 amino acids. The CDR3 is CASSLVQGGSGNYGYTF. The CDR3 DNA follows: TGTGCCAGCAGCTTAGTCCAAGGGGGCTCGGGGAACTATGGCTACACCTTC.

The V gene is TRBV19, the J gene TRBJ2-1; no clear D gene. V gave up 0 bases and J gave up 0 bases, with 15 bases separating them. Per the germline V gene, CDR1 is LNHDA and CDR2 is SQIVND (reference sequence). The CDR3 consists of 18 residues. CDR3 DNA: TGTGCCAGTAGTATAGATGGAGTCCGGGTTAGCTCCTACAATGAGCAGTTCTTC. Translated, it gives CASSIDGVRVSSYNEQFF. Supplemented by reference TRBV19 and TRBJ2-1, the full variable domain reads DGGITQSPKYLFRKEGQNVTLSCEQNLNHDAMYWYRQDPGQGLRLIYYSQIVNDFQKGDIAEGYSVSREKKESFPLTVTSAQKNPTAFYLCASSIDGVRVSSYNEQFFGPGTRLTVL.

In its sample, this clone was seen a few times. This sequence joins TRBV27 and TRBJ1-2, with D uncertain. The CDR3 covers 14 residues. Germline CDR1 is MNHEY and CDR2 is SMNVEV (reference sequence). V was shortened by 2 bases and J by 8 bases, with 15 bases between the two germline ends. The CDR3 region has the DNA TGTGCCAGCAGTTTAGGATCCTCGGTTCGGGGCTACACCTTC. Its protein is CASSLGSSVRGYTF.

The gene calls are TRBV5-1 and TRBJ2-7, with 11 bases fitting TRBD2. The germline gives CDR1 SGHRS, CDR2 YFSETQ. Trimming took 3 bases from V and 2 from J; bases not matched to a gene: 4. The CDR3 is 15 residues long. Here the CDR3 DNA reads TGCGCCAGCAGCTCCGGGACTAGCGGAACCTACGAGCAGTACTTC. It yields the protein CASSSGTSGTYEQYF.